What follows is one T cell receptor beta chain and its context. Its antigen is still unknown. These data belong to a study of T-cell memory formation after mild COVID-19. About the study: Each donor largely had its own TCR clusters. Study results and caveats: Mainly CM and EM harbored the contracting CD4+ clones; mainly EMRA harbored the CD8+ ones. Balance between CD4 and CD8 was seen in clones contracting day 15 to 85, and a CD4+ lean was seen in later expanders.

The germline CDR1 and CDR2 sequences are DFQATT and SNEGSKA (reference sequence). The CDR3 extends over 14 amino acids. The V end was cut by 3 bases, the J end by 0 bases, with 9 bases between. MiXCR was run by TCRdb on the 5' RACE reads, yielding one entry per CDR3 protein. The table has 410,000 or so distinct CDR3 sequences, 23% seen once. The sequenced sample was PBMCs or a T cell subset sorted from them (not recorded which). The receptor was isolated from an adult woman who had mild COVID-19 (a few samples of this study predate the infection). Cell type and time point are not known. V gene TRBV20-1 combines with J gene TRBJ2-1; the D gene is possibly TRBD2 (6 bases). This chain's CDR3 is CSASGAGSYNEQFF. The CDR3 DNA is TGCAGTGCTAGTGGAGCGGGCTCCTACAATGAGCAGTTCTTC.